This paragraph covers one T cell receptor beta chain sequence. This clonotype was observed many times. Its antigen is still unknown. Base qualities are not at hand, and no much larger clone is one base apart. The sample is drawn from a study of T cells in Graves' hyperthyroidism and ophthalmopathy (dated by TCRdb to between 2018 and 2020). Regarding the complete study: Peripheral blood was collected at initial diagnosis, before any treatment. To identify TCR V-J signatures that set the groups apart, the researchers used a discovery cohort of 100 patients, made up of some 41 with Graves' ophthalmopathy and around 58 with stable Graves' hyperthyroidism. Whether ophthalmopathy could be predicted prospectively was tested in an independent validation cohort made up of some 20 hyperthyroidism patients plus 17 patients who later progressed to ophthalmopathy. The 100 or so discovery patients were divided at random into training and test sets in a 7:3 ratio. The study also compared thyroid tissue and blood T-cell repertoires from roughly six Graves' hyperthyroidism patients. Once sampling was done, hyperthyroidism patients were given methimazole at a starting dose of 30 mg daily, whereas ophthalmopathy patients were given high-dose intravenous methylprednisolone. According to the paper, TCR Vbeta CDR3 sequencing was carried out on some 140 peripheral blood samples, which came from fewer than 50 ophthalmopathy, approximately 72 hyperthyroidism and approximately 17 progressor patients.

Hyperthyroidism patients were aged 18 to 65 years and newly diagnosed, with disease duration of less than 2 months. Patients with uncontrolled infections, other autoimmune diseases, pregnancy or lactation were excluded. Diagnoses relied on clinical symptoms, serum thyroxine and TRAb, thyroid ultrasound and orbital computed tomography. Blood from progressor patients was collected at the time of first diagnosis with hyperthyroidism, before any ophthalmopathy symptoms had appeared. PBMCs were separated from approximately 10 ml of fresh peripheral blood using Ficoll-Paque density gradient centrifugation. Progressor patients were first diagnosed with Graves' hyperthyroidism and then developed ophthalmopathy during follow-up. Total RNA was extracted using Trizol reagent, and RNA quality was assessed on an Agilent 2100 Bioanalyzer. At the junction V is shortened by 0 bases and J by 3 bases; bases outside the gene matches: 16. From its cysteine to its phenylalanine, the CDR3 spans 19 amino acids. The CDR3 DNA has 57 bases and is translated from base 1. Looking up the germline V gene yields CDR1 LGHNA and CDR2 YSLEER.

TCR beta CDR3 regions were amplified from RNA transcripts. For the first round of RT-PCR on the TCR CDR3, the HTBI primer set was used together with the Qiagen OneStep RT-PCR kit. A second multiplex PCR round built the libraries, followed by size selection and purification. Libraries were sequenced paired-end with 100 bp reads on an Illumina HiSeq2000. In the source study's methods: SOAPnuke was used to process the raw data, throwing out any read that contained adapters or uncalled bases, had a mean Phred below 15, or lacked an exact constant-primer or identifier match. COPE v1.2.5 was used to merge high-quality paired reads, and clonotypes were defined as unique nucleotide sequences. MiTCR v1.1 was used to align clonotypes to the IMGT TRBV, TRBD and TRBJ reference segments. The analysis included only V-J combinations with a frequency above 0.0001, which together covered roughly 99% of the repertoires. The TCS score was defined as the ratio of F50 (clonal expansion) to E x V (chaos), calculated using BLOSUM62-based TCRdist between CDR3 peptides within each V-J. Welch's t-statistics and random forest reduced around 510 V-J features to roughly 13, which were used in a naive Bayes classifier (R e1071). TCRdb reran the public reads through fastp at Q25 and MiXCR, keeping productive beta chains. Entries are consolidated by CDR3 protein sequence, retaining the most common genes and DNA. V and J calls and clone size were set by TCRdb, not the authors. Counted in this sample were a few hundred thousand distinct CDR3 sequences; around a sixth of them appeared once. Of the sample, around a quarter is held by the ten largest clones.

The paper's findings and limits, for the study overall: Blood samples also contained most of the expanded thyroid clonotypes (frequency above 0.001), which suggests that blood repertoires may reflect thyroid immune responses. In cross-validation, a model built on a 13 V-J signature told ophthalmopathy apart from stable hyperthyroidism with less than 90% sensitivity and about 81% specificity, and in testing the same model reached 80%/75%. No statistical method was used to fix the sample size in advance, and group allocation was not hidden from the investigators. In validation, the model predicted progression to ophthalmopathy with 55% to 71% sensitivity and about 73% specificity, a median of approximately 6.7 months before onset.

The sequence links TRBV4-3 to TRBJ2-5; 7 junctional bases match TRBD1. The TCR sequence derives from a woman aged 18-29 years with Graves' hyperthyroidism that later progressed to Graves' ophthalmopathy. Material for sequencing was blood. The CDR3 sequence is CASSQELFGFDRVEETQYF. In nucleotide form, the sequence is TGCGCCAGCAGCCAAGAGCTTTTCGGCTTCGACAGGGTGGAAGAGACCCAGTACTTC.